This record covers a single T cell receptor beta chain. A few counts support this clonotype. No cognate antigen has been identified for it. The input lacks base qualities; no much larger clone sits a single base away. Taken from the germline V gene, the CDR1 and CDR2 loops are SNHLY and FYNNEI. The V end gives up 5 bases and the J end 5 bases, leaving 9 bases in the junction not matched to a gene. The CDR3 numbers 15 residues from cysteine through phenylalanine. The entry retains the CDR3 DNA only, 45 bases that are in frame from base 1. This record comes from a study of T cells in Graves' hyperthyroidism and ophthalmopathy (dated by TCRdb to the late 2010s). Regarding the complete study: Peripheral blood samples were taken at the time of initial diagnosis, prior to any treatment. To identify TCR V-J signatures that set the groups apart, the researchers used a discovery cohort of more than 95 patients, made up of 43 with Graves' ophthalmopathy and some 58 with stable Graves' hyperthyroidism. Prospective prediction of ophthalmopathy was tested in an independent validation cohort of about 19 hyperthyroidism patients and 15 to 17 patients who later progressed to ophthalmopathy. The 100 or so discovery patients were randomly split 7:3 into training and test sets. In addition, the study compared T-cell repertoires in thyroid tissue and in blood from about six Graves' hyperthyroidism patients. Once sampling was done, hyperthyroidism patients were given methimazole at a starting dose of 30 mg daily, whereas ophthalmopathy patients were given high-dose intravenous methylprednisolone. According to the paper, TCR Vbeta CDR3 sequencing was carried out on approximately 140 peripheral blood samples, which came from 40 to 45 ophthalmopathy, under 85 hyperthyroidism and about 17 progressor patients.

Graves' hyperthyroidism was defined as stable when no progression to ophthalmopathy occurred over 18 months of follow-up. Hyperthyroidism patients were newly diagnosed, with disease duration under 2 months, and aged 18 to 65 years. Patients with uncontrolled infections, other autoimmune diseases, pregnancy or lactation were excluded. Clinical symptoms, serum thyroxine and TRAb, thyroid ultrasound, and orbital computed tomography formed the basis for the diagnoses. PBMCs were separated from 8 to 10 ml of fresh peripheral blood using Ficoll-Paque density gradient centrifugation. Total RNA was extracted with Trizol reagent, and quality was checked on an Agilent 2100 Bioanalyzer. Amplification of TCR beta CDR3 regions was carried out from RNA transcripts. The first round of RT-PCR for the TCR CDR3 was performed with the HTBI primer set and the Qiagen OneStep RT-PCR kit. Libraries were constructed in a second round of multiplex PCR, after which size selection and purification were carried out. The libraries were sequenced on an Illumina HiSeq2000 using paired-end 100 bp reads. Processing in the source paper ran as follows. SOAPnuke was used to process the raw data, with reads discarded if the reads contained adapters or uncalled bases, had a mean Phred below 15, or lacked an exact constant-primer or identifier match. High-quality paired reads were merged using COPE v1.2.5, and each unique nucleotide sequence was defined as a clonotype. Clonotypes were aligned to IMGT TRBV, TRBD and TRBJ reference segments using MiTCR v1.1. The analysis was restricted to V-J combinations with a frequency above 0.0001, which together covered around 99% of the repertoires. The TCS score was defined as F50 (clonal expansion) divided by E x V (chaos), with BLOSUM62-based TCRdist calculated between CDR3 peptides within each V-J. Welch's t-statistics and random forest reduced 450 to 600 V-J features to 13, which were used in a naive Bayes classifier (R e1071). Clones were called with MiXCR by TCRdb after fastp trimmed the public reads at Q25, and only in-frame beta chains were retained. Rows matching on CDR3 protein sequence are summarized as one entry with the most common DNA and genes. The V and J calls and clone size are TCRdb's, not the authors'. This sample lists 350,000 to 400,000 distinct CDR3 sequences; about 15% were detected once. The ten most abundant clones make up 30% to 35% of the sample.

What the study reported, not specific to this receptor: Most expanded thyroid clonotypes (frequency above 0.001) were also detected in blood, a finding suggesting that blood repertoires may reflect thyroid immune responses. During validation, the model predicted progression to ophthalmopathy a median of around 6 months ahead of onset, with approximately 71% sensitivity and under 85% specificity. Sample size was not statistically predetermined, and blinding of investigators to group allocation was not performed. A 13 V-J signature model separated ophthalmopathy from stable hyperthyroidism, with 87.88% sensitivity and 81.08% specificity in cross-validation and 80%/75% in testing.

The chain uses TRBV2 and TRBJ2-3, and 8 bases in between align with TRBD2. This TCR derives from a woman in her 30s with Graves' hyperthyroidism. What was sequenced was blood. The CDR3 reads CASSPSGSSGDTQYF. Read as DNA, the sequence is TGTGCCAGCAGTCCAAGCGGGAGTAGTGGAGATACGCAGTATTTT. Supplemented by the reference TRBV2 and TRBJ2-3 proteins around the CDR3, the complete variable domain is EPEVTQTPSHQVTQMGQEVILRCVPISNHLYFYWYRQILGQKVEFLVSFYNNEISEKSEIFDDQFSVERPDGSNFTLKIRSTKLEDSAMYFCASSPSGSSGDTQYFGPGTRLTVL.